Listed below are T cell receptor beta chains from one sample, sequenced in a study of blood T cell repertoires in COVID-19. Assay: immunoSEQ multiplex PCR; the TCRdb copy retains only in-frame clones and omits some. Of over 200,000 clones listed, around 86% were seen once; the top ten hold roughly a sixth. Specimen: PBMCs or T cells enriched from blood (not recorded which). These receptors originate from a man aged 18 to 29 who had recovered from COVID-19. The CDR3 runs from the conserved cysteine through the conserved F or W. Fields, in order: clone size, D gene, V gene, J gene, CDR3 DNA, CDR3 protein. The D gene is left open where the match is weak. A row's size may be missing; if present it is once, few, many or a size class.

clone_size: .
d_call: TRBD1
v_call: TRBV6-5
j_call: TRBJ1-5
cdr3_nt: TGTGCCAGCATGACCCCCGGACAGGGGAGTGAGCCCCAGCATTTT
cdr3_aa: CASMTPGQGSEPQHF

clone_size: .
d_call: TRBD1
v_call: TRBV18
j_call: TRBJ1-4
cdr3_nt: TGTGCCAGCTCACCCCAAACTCCAGACAGGGGTGAAAAACTGTTTTTT
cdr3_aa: CASSPQTPDRGEKLFF

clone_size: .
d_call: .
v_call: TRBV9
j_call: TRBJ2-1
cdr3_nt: TGTGCCAGCAGCGTAGATAGGAGGGGCGGGGAGCAGTTCTTC
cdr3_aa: CASSVDRRGGEQFF

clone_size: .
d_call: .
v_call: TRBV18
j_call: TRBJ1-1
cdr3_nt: TGTGCCAGCTCACCAGGGGGCCGGGACACTGAAGCTTTCTTT
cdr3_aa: CASSPGGRDTEAFF

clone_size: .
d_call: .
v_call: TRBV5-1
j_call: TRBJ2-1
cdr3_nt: TGCGCCAGCAGCTTGGGTACGAGCAATGAGCAGTTCTTC
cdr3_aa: CASSLGTSNEQFF

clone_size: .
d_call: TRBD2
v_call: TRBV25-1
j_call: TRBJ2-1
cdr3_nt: TGTGCCAGCAGTGCCCTTAGCGGGAGGCCCCCCTACAATGAGCAGTTCTTC
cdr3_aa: CASSALSGRPPYNEQFF

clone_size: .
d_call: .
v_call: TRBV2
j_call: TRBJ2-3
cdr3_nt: TGTGCCAGCGAGGCACCAGAGAACACAGATACGCAGTATTTT
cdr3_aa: CASEAPENTDTQYF

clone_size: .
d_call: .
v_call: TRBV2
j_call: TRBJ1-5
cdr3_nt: TGTGCCAGCAGTGGGTCCTATAGCAATCAGCCCCAGCATTTT
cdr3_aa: CASSGSYSNQPQHF

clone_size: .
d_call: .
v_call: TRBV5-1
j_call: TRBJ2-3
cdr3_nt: TGCGCCAGCAGCCTGGGACAAAGAGATACGCAGTATTTT
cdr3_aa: CASSLGQRDTQYF

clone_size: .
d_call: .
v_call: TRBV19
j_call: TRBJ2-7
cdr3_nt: TGTGCCAGTAAAGCACAGGGCGGGCTCGACGAGCAGTACTTC
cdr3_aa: CASKAQGGLDEQYF

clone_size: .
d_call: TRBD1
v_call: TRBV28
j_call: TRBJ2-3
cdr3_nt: TGTGCCAGCAGGACAGGGTTCACAGATACGCAGTATTTT
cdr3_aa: CASRTGFTDTQYF

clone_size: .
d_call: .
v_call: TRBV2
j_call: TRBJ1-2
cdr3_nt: TGTGCCAGCAGTGAACGAAGAGGGAACTATGGCTACACCTTC
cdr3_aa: CASSERRGNYGYTF

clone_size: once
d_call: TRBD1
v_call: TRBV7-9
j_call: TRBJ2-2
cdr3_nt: TGTGCCAGCAGCTTAGACAGGGGGCTCGCCGGGGAGCTGTTTTTT
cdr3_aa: CASSLDRGLAGELFF

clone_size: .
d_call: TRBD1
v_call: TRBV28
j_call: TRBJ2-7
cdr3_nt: TGTGCCAGCAACCCGGGACAGGGATACTACGAGCAGTACTTC
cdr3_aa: CASNPGQGYYEQYF

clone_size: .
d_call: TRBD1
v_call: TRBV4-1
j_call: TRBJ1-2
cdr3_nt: TGCGCCAGCAGCCACCCCGACAGGGTCGGCTATGGCTACACCTTC
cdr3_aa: CASSHPDRVGYGYTF

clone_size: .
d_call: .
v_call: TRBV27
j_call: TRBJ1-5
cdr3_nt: TGTGCCAGCAGTTTATCTTCCGCCGCGCAGCCCCAGCATTTT
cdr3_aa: CASSLSSAAQPQHF

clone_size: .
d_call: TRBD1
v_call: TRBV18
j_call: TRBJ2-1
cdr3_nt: TGTGCCAGCTCACCGGGACAGGGGGCAAGTGAGCAGTTCTTC
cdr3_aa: CASSPGQGASEQFF

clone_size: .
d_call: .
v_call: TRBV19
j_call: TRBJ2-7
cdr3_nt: TGTGCCAGTAGGAAGGACAGTAGCTCCTACGAGCAGTACTTC
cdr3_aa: CASRKDSSSYEQYF

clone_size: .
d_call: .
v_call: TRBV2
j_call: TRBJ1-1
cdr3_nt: TGTGCCAGCAGTGAAGGGTATCGGACTGAAGCTTTCTTT
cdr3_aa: CASSEGYRTEAFF

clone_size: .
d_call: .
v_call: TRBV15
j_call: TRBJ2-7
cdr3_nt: TGTGCCACCAGCCTTCGGACGGGAGCCTACGAGCAGTACTTC
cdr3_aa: CATSLRTGAYEQYF

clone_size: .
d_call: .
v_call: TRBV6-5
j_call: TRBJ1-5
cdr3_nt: TGTGCCAGCAGTTTCGCAGGAAATCAGCCCCAGCATTTT
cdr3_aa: CASSFAGNQPQHF

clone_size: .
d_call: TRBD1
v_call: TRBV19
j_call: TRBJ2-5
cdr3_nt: TGTGCCAGTAGGGCAGGCGGACAGGGGGCGCGGGAGACCCAGTACTTC
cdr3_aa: CASRAGGQGARETQYF

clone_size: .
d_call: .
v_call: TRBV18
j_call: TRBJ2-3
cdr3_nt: TGTGCCAGCTCATCCCCTAGCACAGATACGCAGTATTTT
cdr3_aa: CASSSPSTDTQYF

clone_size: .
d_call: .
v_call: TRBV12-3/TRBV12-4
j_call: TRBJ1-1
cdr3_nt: TGTGCCAGCAGCCGACTCACTGAAGCTTTCTTT
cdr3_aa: CASSRLTEAFF

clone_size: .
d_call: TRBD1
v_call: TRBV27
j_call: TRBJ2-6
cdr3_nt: TGTGCCAGCAGCCAACCCGACAGGGGGCAAACTATTGGGGCCAACGTCCTGACTTTC
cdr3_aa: CASSQPDRGQTIGANVLTF

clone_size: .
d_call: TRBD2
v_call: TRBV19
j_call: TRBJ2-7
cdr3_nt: TGTGCCAGTATGGGGCGGGAGGCACCCTACGAGCAGTACTTC
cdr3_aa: CASMGREAPYEQYF

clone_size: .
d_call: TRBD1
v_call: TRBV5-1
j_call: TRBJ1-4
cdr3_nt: TGCGCCAGCAGCTTGGAAGGGACAGGGGATGAAAAACTGTTTTTT
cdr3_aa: CASSLEGTGDEKLFF

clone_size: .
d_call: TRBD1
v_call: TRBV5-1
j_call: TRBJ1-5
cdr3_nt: TGCGCCAGCAGCTTGGCAGGGGGTAACAATCAGCCCCAGCATTTT
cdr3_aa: CASSLAGGNNQPQHF

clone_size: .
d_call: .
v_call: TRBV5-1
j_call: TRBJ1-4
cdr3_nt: TGCGCCAGCAGCTTTATCGGAGGCTCAACTAATGAAAAACTGTTTTTT
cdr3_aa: CASSFIGGSTNEKLFF

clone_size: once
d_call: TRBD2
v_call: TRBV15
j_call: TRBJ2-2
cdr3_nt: TGTGCCACCAGCGGGAATGGGGCGGGAGGGCCTATCGGGGAGCTGTTTTTT
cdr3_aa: CATSGNGAGGPIGELFF

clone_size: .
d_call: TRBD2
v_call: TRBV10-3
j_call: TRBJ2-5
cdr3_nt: TGTGCCATCAGTGATGGCGGGGGGGGCCAAGAGACCCAGTACTTC
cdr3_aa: CAISDGGGGQETQYF

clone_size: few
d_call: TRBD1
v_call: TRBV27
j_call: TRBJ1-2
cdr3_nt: TGTGCCAGCAGTCTCGGACAGGGCTATGGCTACACCTTC
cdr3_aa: CASSLGQGYGYTF

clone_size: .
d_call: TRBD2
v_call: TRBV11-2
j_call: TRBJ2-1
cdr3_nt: TGTGCCAGCAGGAGGATTAGCGGGAGTCGCGAGAATGAGCAGTTCTTC
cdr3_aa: CASRRISGSRENEQFF

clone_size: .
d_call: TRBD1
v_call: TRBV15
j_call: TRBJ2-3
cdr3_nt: TGTGCCACCAGCGCTCGGGACAGAGGCACAGATACGCAGTATTTT
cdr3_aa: CATSARDRGTDTQYF

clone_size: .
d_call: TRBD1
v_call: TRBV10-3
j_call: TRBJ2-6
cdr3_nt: TGTGCCATCAGTGTAGGGACAGGGGGCTCCCCTGTTTCTGGGGCCAACGTCCTGACTTTC
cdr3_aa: CAISVGTGGSPVSGANVLTF

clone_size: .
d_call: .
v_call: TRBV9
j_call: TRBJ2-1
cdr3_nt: TGTGCCAGCAGCGTAGCTGGGCAGGAGGTTTACAATGAGCAGTTCTTC
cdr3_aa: CASSVAGQEVYNEQFF

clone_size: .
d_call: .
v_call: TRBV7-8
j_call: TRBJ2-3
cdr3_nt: TGTGCCAGCAGCCCCTGGACAGATCCTAGCACAGATACGCAGTATTTT
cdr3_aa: CASSPWTDPSTDTQYF

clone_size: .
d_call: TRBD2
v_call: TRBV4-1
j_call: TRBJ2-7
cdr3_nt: TGCGCCAGCAGCCAATTGGCGGGAGGTCGGTACGAGCAGTACTTC
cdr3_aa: CASSQLAGGRYEQYF

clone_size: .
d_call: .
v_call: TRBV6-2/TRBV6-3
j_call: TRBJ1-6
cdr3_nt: TGTGCCAGCAGTTACGAATACGCGGGCGGGTCGGATTTCTATAATTCACCCCTCCACTTT
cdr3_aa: CASSYEYAGGSDFYNSPLHF

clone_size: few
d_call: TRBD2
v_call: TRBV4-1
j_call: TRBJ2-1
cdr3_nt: TGCGCCAGCAGCTCCGGGACTAGCTCCTACAATGAGCAGTTCTTC
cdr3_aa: CASSSGTSSYNEQFF

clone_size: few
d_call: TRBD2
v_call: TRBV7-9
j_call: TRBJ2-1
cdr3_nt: TGTGCCAGCAGGAGCGCGGCTAGCGGGGGGCGATTCAATGAGCAGTTCTTC
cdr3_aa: CASRSAASGGRFNEQFF

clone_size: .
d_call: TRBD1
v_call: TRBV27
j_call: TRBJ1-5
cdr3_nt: TGTGCCAGCAGTTTATGGGGGGACAGGCGGAGTAGGCAGCCCCAGCATTTT
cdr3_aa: CASSLWGDRRSRQPQHF

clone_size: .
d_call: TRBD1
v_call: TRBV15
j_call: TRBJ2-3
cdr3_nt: TGTGCCACCAGCAGAGAGGCCGCCGGGACAGGGGCCCGGTATACGCAGTATTTT
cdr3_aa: CATSREAAGTGARYTQYF

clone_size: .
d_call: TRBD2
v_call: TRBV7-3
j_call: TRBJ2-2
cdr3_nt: TGTGCCAGCAGACGGACTAGCGGGACGGGCGGGGAGCTGTTTTTT
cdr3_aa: CASRRTSGTGGELFF

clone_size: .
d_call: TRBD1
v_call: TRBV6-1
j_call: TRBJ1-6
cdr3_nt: TGTGCCAGCAGTGAATTTGTACGGGACAGATTCAATTCACCCCTCCACTTT
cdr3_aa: CASSEFVRDRFNSPLHF

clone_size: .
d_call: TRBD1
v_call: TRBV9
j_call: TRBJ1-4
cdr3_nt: TGTGCCAGCAGCGTATCAGGGGGCATCGAAAAACTGTTTTTT
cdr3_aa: CASSVSGGIEKLFF

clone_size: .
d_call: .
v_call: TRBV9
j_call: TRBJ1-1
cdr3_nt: TGTGCCAGCAGCGTACGTCAGGAGAACACTGAAGCTTTCTTT
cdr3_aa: CASSVRQENTEAFF

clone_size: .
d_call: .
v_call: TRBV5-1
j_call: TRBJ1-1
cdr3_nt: TGCGCCAGCAGCTTGATCCGGGGGGGCACTGAAGCTTTCTTT
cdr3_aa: CASSLIRGGTEAFF

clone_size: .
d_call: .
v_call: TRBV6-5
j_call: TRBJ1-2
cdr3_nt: TGTGCCAGCAGTTCCAACAGGGTCCATGGCTACACCTTC
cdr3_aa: CASSSNRVHGYTF

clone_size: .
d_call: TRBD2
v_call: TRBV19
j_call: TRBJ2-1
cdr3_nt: TGTGCCAGTAGTATGAAAGGCGGGAGGGCGTACAATGAGCAGTTCTTC
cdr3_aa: CASSMKGGRAYNEQFF

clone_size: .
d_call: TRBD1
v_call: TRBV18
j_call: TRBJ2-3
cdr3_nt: TGTGCCAGCTCACTGACAGGGGCGATCACAGATACGCAGTATTTT
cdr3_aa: CASSLTGAITDTQYF

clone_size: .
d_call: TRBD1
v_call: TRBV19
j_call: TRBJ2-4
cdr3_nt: TGTGCCAGTAGCAGCACAGGGACAGGGGCCAAAAACATTCAGTACTTC
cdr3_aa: CASSSTGTGAKNIQYF

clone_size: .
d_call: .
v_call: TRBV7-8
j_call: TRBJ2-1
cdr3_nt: TGTGCCAGCAGCTTAGATGGAGTTGGTGAGCAGTTCTTC
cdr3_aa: CASSLDGVGEQFF